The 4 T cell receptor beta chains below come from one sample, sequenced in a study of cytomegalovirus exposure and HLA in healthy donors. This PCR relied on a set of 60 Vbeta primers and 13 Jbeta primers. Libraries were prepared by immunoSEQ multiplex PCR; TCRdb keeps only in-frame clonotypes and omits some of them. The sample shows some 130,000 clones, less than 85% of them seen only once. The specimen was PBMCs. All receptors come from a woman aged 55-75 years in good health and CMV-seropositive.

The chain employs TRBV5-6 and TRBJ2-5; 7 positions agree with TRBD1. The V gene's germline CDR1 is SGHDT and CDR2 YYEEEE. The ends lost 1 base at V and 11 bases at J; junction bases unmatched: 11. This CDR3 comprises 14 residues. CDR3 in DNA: TGTGCCAGCAGCTTGAATCAGGGGGTTGGAGAGCAGTACTTC. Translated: CASSLNQGVGEQYF.

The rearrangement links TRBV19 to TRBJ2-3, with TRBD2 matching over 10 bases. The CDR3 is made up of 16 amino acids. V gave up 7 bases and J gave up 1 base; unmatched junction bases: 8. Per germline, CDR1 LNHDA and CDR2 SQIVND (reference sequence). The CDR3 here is CASTPTSGLGTDTQYF. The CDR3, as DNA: TGTGCCAGTACCCCGACTAGCGGGTTGGGCACAGATACGCAGTATTTT. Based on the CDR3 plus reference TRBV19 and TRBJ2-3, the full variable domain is DGGITQSPKYLFRKEGQNVTLSCEQNLNHDAMYWYRQDPGQGLRLIYYSQIVNDFQKGDIAEGYSVSREKKESFPLTVTSAQKNPTAFYLCASTPTSGLGTDTQYFGPGTRLTVL.

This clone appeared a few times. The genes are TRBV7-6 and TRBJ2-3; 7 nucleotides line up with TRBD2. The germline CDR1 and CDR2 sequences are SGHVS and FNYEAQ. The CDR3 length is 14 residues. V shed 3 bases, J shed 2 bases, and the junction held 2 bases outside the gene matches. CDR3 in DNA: TGTGCCAGCAGCTTGCGGGACTACACAGATACGCAGTATTTT. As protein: CASSLRDYTDTQYF.

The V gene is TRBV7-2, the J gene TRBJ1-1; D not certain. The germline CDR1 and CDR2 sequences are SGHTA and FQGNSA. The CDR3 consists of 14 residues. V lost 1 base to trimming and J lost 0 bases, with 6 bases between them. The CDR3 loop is CASSLGAMNTEAFF. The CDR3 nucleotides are TGTGCCAGCAGCTTAGGGGCCATGAACACTGAAGCTTTCTTT.